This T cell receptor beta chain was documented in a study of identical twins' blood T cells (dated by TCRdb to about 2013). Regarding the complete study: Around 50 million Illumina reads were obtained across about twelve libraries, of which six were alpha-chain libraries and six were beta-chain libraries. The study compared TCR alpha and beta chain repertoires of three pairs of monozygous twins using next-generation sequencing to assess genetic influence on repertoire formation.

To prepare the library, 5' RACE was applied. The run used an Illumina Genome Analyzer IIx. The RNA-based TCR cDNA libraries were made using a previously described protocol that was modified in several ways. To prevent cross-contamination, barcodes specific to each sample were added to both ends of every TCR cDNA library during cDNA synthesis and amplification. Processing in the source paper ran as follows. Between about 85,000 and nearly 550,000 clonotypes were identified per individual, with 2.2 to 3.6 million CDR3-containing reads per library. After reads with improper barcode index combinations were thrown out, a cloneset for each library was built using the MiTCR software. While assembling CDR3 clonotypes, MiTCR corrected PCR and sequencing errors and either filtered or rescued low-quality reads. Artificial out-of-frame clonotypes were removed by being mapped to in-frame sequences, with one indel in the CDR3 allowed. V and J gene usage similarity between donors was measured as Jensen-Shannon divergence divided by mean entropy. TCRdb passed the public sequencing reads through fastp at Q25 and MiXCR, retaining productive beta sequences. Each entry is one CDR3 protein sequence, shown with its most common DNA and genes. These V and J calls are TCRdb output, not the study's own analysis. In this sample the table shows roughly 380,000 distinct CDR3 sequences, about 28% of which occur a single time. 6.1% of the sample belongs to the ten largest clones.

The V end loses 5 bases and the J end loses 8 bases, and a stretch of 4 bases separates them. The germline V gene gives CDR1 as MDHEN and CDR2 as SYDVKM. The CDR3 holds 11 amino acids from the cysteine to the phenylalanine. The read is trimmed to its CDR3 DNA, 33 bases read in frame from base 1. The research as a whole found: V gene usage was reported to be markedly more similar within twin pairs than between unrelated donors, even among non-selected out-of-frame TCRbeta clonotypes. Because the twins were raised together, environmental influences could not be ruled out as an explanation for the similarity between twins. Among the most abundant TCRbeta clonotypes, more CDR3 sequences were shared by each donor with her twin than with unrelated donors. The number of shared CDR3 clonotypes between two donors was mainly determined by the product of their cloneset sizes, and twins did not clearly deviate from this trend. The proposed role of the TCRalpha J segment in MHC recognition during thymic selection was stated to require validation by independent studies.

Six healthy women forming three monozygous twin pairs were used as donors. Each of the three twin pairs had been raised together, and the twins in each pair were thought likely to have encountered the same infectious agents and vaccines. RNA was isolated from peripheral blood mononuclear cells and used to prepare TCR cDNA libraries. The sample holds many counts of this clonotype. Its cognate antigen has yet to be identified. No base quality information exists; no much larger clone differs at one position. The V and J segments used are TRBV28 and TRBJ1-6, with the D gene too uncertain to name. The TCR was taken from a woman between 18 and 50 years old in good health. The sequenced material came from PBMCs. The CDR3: CASSLDSPLHF. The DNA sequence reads TGTGCCAGCAGTCTGGATTCACCCCTCCACTTT.